These 25 T cell receptor beta chains came from one sample sequenced in a study of identical twins. One entry per CDR3 protein results from TCRdb running MiXCR on the 5' RACE reads. The table has more than 250,000 distinct CDR3 sequences, 6.5% to 9.5% seen once. Another study also made use of these data, one on yellow fever vaccine responses in identical twins.

The source material was memory (CD45RO+) T cells sorted from blood. The receptors derive from a woman younger than 35 in good health.

This clonotype was observed a handful of times. The genes are TRBV14 and TRBJ2-1, with 10 nucleotides matching TRBD2. CDR3 length: 20 residues. Losses at the gene ends were 4 bases for V and 0 bases for J; bases not matched to a gene: 15. The germline CDR1 and CDR2 sequences are SGHDN and FVKESK. CDR3: CASSPLPGASGSSSYNEQFF. In DNA, the CDR3 is TGTGCCAGCAGCCCACTCCCGGGTGCTAGCGGGAGTAGCTCCTACAATGAGCAGTTCTTC.

This clonotype was observed a few times. The rearrangement links TRBV20-1 to TRBJ2-5; TRBD2 agrees at 8 bases. Germline assignment: CDR1 DFQATT and CDR2 SNEGSKA (reference sequence). The CDR3 is 15 amino acids. V shed 7 bases and J 0 bases; nucleotides not matched to a gene: 10. The CDR3 reads CSVRGGSDYQETQYF. CDR3 coding DNA: TGCAGTGTCCGGGGGGGATCCGATTACCAAGAGACCCAGTACTTC.

This clonotype was seen ten or more times. This chain connects TRBV20-1 to TRBJ2-1, with D perhaps TRBD2 (5 bases). Germline values: CDR1 DFQATT, CDR2 SNEGSKA (reference sequence). V lost 3 bases, J lost 0 bases, and 12 bases lay in between. The CDR3 is 15 residues long. This CDR3 reads CSARPPRVSYNEQFF. The CDR3 DNA reads as TGCAGTGCTAGGCCCCCGAGGGTCTCCTACAATGAGCAGTTCTTC.

In this sample, this clonotype turned up a few times. The chain employs TRBV6-4 and TRBJ2-3; 7 bases align to TRBD2. After removal of 7 bases from V and 1 base from J, the junction contained 8 bases not matched to a gene. CDR3 length: 15 residues. The germline V gene has CDR1 MRHNA and CDR2 SNTAGT. The CDR3 DNA is TGTGCCAGCACCCTAGCGGCGGGCGGCACAGATACGCAGTATTTT. It codes for CASTLAAGGTDTQYF.

The CDR3 region has the DNA TGTGCCAGCACCCGGCTTAGCGGATCCTACGAGCAGTACTTC. Its translation is CASTRLSGSYEQYF. The chain links TRBV6-2 or TRBV6-3 to TRBJ2-7; D might be TRBD2 (6 bases). Germline values: CDR1 MNHEY, CDR2 SVGEGT. Trimming shortened V by 7 bases and J by 1 base, and 14 bases separated the two germline ends. The CDR3 runs to 14 residues.

V is TRBV3-1 and J is TRBJ2-3, with 13 bases matching TRBD2. From germline, CDR1 is LGHDT and CDR2 YNNKEL (reference sequence). V shed 4 bases and J 6 bases; nucleotides not matched to a gene: 7. This CDR3 contains 16 residues. CDR3 sequence (DNA): TGTGCCAGCAGCCGAGGACTAGCGGGGGCTATTGATACGCAGTATTTT. Translated: CASSRGLAGAIDTQYF.

This chain connects TRBV4-2 to TRBJ2-3; 10 bases are shared with TRBD2. This CDR3 region has 17 residues. V dropped 0 bases and J dropped 2; count of bases not matched to a gene: 5. Per germline, CDR1 LGHNA and CDR2 YNFKEQ. CDR3: CASSQDSLAGVTDTQYF. The CDR3 nucleotides read TGTGCCAGCAGCCAAGATTCCCTAGCGGGAGTCACAGATACGCAGTATTTT.

This clonotype was seen many times. The genes are TRBV12-3 or TRBV12-4 and TRBJ1-6; unclear D gene. V was pared by 6 bases and J by 7 bases, with 4 bases between. This CDR3 has 11 residues. The chain's CDR3 is CASRRNSPLHF. DNA of the CDR3: TGTGCCAGCAGGAGGAATTCACCCCTCCACTTT.

The V and J genes are TRBV11-2 and TRBJ2-1; D assignment may be TRBD1 or TRBD2 (5 bases each). The CDR3 contains 12 residues. CDR1 is SGHAT, CDR2 FQNNGV, per germline. V lost 3 bases and J lost 8, with 8 bases in between. CDR3 protein: CASSLGVYEQFF. DNA of the CDR3: TGTGCCAGCAGCTTGGGGGTTTATGAGCAGTTCTTC.

This clonotype occurred many times. This chain joins TRBV29-1 and TRBJ2-1; 7 bases agree with TRBD2. V lost 5 bases, J lost 6 bases, and 13 bases stayed unmatched. Germline CDR1 and CDR2: SQVTM and ANQGSEA. The CDR3 is made up of 15 amino acids. The CDR3 sequence is CSVYGAQRGPNEQFF. The CDR3 DNA sequence: TGCAGCGTTTACGGGGCCCAGCGGGGTCCCAATGAGCAGTTCTTC.

Turning to this clonotype: No DNA is shown, since the ends of the CDR3 on it are uncertain; the CDR3 is the one TCRdb lists. The chain employs TRBV28 and TRBJ1-1. From germline, CDR1 is MDHEN and CDR2 SYDVKM. The CDR3 length equals 15 residues, ends included. The CDR3: CASSTSTSLSGEAFF.

The genes are TRBV7-8 and TRBJ1-1; 10 bases fit TRBD1. Germline lookup yields CDR1 SGHVS and CDR2 FQNEAQ. The CDR3 consists of 15 residues. Trimming removed 5 bases from V and 4 bases from J; junction bases left unmatched: 7. The CDR3: CASSQGQGVSTEAFF. The CDR3 DNA reads as TGTGCCAGCAGCCAAGGACAGGGGGTGAGCACTGAAGCTTTCTTT. Together with reference TRBV7-8 and TRBJ1-1, the CDR3 gives the full variable domain: GAGVSQSPRYKVAKRGQDVALRCDPISGHVSLFWYQQALGQGPEFLTYFQNEAQLDKSGLPSDRFFAERPEGSVSTLKIQRTQQEDSAVYLCASSQGQGVSTEAFFGQGTRLTVV.

This clonotype has at least ten counts. The V and J genes are TRBV3-1 and TRBJ1-4; 7 nucleotides match TRBD1. Germline CDR1 LGHDT, CDR2 YNNKEL (reference sequence). Unmatched junction bases numbered 6, after V lost 6 bases and J lost 8 bases. There are 13 residues in the CDR3. CDR3 in DNA: TGTGCCAGCAGTTCGCTACAGGGGGAAAAACTGTTTTTT. This encodes CASSSLQGEKLFF.

The CDR3 loop reads CASRKDRVNTEAFF. The CDR3 region has the DNA TGCGCCAGCAGAAAGGACAGGGTAAACACTGAAGCTTTCTTT. This chain joins TRBV5-1 and TRBJ1-1; 8 bases line up with TRBD1. V lost 5 bases to trimming and J lost 2 bases; unmatched junction nucleotides: 5. CDR3 size: 14 residues. Per the germline V gene, CDR1 is SGHRS and CDR2 is YFSETQ.

This clonotype came up a few times. This chain connects TRBV2 to TRBJ2-3; D might be TRBD2 (7 bases). Germline CDR1 SNHLY, CDR2 FYNNEI. The CDR3 sequence is 13 residues long. Trimming left V 4 bases short and J 4 bases short, with 9 bases between. DNA for the CDR3: TGTGCCAGCAGTGGGGAGGGGGCAGATACGCAGTATTTT. This gives the protein CASSGEGADTQYF.

This rearrangement joins TRBV7-9 to TRBJ2-7; a possible D gene is TRBD2 (6 bases). This CDR3 spans 15 amino acids. V was pared by 5 bases and J by 0 bases, with 14 bases between. CDR1 and CDR2 from the germline V gene are SEHNR and FQNEAQ (reference sequence). The CDR3 region is CASSRESGYSYEQYF. For the CDR3, the DNA is TGTGCCAGCAGCCGGGAAAGCGGGTACTCCTACGAGCAGTACTTC.

This clonotype was counted ten times or more. The V gene is TRBV20-1, the J gene TRBJ1-2; no clear D gene. Looked up from germline, CDR1 is DFQATT and CDR2 is SNEGSKA (reference sequence). This CDR3 comprises 15 residues. With 1 base removed from V and 6 bases from J, the gap between germline ends came to 18 bases. The CDR3 coding sequence is TGCAGTGCTAGAGGGAACGGGGTAGATAGCGATGGCTACACCTTC. It specifies CSARGNGVDSDGYTF.

This clonotype was counted between two and nine times. The gene calls are TRBV5-1 and TRBJ2-2; the D gene could be TRBD1 or TRBD2 (6 bases each). The V gene lost 2 bases and the J gene lost 6 bases, with 17 bases spanning the gap. Germline values: CDR1 SGHRS, CDR2 YFSETQ. The CDR3 is 16 amino acids. CDR3 bases: TGCGCCAGCAGCTTCGAACAGGGAGGAAGGTCCGGGGAGCTGTTTTTT. This translates into CASSFEQGGRSGELFF.

The CDR3 region has the DNA TGTGCCACTCAATCCCAAGGACAGAACAATCAGCCCCAGCATTTT. Translation gives CATQSQGQNNQPQHF. The V call is TRBV6-2 or TRBV6-3, the J call TRBJ1-5; D is possibly TRBD1 (6 bases). V lost 10 bases and J 3 bases, leaving 19 bases between the germline ends. The germline gives CDR1 MNHEY, CDR2 SVGEGT. The CDR3 is made up of 15 amino acids.

In the case of this clonotype: The junction shows a germline mismatch at one end, possibly a read error. This chain links TRBV11-2 with TRBJ2-5, with D tentatively TRBD1 (5 bases). The V gene's germline CDR1 is SGHAT and CDR2 FQNNGV. The CDR3 is 15 amino acids. In nucleotides, the CDR3 is TGTGCCAGCGGCTTAGGGGATGGGCCCCAAGAGACCCAGTACTTC. This codes for CASGLGDGPQETQYF.

This clonotype was recorded a few times. The chain couples TRBV7-8 to TRBJ2-1, with D perhaps matching TRBD1 (7 bases). Germline loops: CDR1 SGHVS, CDR2 FQNEAQ. The CDR3 spans 15 residues. With 5 bases removed from V and 4 bases from J, the gap between germline ends came to 15 bases. The CDR3 region is CASSPEGAGYNEQFF. The CDR3 nucleotides read TGTGCCAGCAGCCCCGAGGGGGCGGGGTACAATGAGCAGTTCTTC.

This clonotype was seen at least ten times. V usage is TRBV12-3 or TRBV12-4 and J usage is TRBJ1-2; TRBD1 aligns across 10 bases. V was clipped by 4 bases and J by 7 bases; unmatched bases: 3. This CDR3 comprises 13 residues. The CDR3: CASSYRTGGGYTF. Here the CDR3 DNA reads TGTGCCAGCAGTTACCGGACAGGGGGTGGCTACACCTTC.

This clonotype was found a few times. The chain employs TRBV29-1 and TRBJ1-2; D is uncertain. The CDR3 consists of 12 residues. Deletions cut 0 bases from V and 4 bases from J, with 6 bases between. The V gene's germline CDR1 is SQVTM and CDR2 ANQGSEA. This CDR3 reads CSVEDSPYGYTF. CDR3 in DNA: TGCAGCGTTGAAGACTCACCCTATGGCTACACCTTC. Full variable domain (missing parts from reference TRBV29-1 and TRBJ1-2): SAVISQKPSRDICQRGTSLTIQCQVDSQVTMMFWYRQQPGQSLTLIATANQGSEATYESGFVIDKFPISRPNLTFSTLTVSNMSPEDSSIYLCSVEDSPYGYTFGSGTRLTVV.

This clonotype was observed a few times. The rearrangement uses TRBV27 and TRBJ2-1; D not resolved. Germline CDR1 and CDR2: MNHEY and SMNVEV (reference sequence). This CDR3 has 14 amino acids. The V end was cut by 3 bases, the J end by 2 bases, with 8 bases between. The CDR3 spells CASSFLVAYNEQFF. DNA for the CDR3: TGTGCCAGCAGTTTTCTGGTAGCCTACAATGAGCAGTTCTTC.

The chain employs TRBV9 and TRBJ1-2; the D gene is possibly TRBD1 (5 bases). The V gene lost 4 bases and the J gene lost 7 bases, with 14 bases spanning the gap. The CDR3 loop spans 13 amino acids. In germline, CDR1 is SGDLS, CDR2 YYNGEE. The DNA for the CDR3 is TGTGCCAGCAGCCCCGGGGACTCCCGTGGCTACACCTTC. Amino acid sequence: CASSPGDSRGYTF.